This T cell receptor (beta chain) stems from a study of T-cell memory formation after mild COVID-19. Study-wide points: Day 15 to 85 contracting clones showed balanced CD4/CD8; day 15 to 37 expanders favored CD4+.

V was pared by 1 base and J by 3 bases, with 12 bases between. The CDR3 covers 15 residues. To note about this clonotype: As yet, its antigen is unknown.

TCRdb re-derived calls from the 5' RACE reads in MiXCR, one entry per CDR3 protein. The data contain 34,000 or so distinct CDR3 sequences, approximately 8.3% of them seen just once; the ten biggest clones take up 25% to 30%. Sequencing was carried out using PBMCs or a T cell subset sorted from them (not recorded which). The TCR originated in a man younger than 30 who had mild COVID-19 (a few samples of this study predate the infection). Cell type and time point are not known. The rearrangement uses TRBV12-3 or TRBV12-4 and TRBJ2-5; TRBD2 might be the D (5 bases). The CDR3 here is CASSLGGGLEETQYF. Here the CDR3 DNA reads TGTGCCAGCAGTTTAGGCGGCGGGTTGGAAGAGACCCAGTACTTC.